The subject of this entry is one TCR beta chain. This sample was included in a study of blood T cell repertoires in COVID-19. Background on the study: COVID-19 samples from acute and convalescent phases originated in the United States, Italy and Spain. Sources were T cells, B-cell-depleted T cells, or PBMCs; the material itself was cDNA or gDNA.

V lost 0 bases to trimming and J lost 5 bases; unmatched junction nucleotides: 0. Germline loops: CDR1 LGHDT, CDR2 YNNKEL (reference sequence). The CDR3 runs 14 residues. As handled by the study authors: Amplification of reference gene primers provided the estimated nucleated cell counts. Some clones are missing from TCRdb's copy, which holds only in-frame ones; the method was immunoSEQ multiplex PCR. The D gene and trimming were derived from the DNA, and the V and J assignments and clone size from that table. Of about 81,000 clones in the sample, approximately 75% are singletons; the top ten hold roughly 4.2%.

The rearrangement uses TRBV3-1 (or the pseudogene TRBV3-2) and TRBJ2-2, with 7 bases that match TRBD2. Material for sequencing was peripheral blood. The clonotype comes from a woman aged 45-60 years with acute or convalescent COVID-19. In nucleotides, the CDR3 is TGTGCCAGCAGCCAAGAGGGAGGGACCGGGGAGCTGTTTTTT. Translation: CASSQEGGTGELFF.